This TCR beta chain emerged from a study of blood T cell repertoires in COVID-19. Study-wide context: Researchers got acute and convalescent COVID-19 samples from the United States, Italy and Spain.

Original processing methods: Estimates of nucleated cell counts were drawn from the amplification of reference gene primers. Produced via immunoSEQ multiplex PCR; TCRdb's table is partial and in-frame only. V, J and clone size derive from that table, while D and trimming were established from the DNA sequence. The sample has roughly 74,000 clones, 84% seen once. This clone was found a few times. There are 17 residues in the CDR3. CDR1 and CDR2 from the germline V gene are LGHNA and YSLEER. The V gene lost 1 base and the J gene lost 5 bases, with 20 bases spanning the gap. Sequenced input: peripheral blood. The TCR sequence derives from a man aged 70 or older with acute or convalescent COVID-19. The rearrangement joins TRBV4-3 to TRBJ1-1, with D perhaps TRBD1 (5 bases). The CDR3 sequence: CASSQASTGGRGTEAFF. The CDR3, as DNA: TGCGCCAGCAGCCAAGCTAGCACCGGGGGTAGAGGAACTGAAGCTTTCTTT.